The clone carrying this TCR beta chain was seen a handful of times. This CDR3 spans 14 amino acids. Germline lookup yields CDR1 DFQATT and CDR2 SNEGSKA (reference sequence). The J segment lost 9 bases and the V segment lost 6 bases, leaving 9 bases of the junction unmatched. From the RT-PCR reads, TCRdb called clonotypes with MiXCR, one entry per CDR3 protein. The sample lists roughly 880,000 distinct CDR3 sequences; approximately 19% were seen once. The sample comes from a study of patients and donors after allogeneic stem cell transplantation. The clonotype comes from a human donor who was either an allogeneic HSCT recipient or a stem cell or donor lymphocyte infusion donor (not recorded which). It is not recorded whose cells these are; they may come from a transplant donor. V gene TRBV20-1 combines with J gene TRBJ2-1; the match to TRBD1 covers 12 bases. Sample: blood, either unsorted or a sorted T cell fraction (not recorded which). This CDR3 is CSAQRDRGPGEQFF. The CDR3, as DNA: TGCAGTGCGCAACGGGACAGGGGGCCGGGTGAGCAGTTCTTC.